Below, 4 T cell receptor beta chains from the same sample are listed, as sequenced in a study of blood T cells in healthy people across ages. PCR was performed a second time for about 6 to 11 cycles using a sample-barcoded 5' primer and a J-beta primer mix. TCRdb independently ran MiXCR on the 5' RACE reads; one entry per CDR3 protein. In the table there are approximately 1.5 million distinct CDR3 sequences, about 32% of which are singletons. The sample consisted of blood. These receptors were obtained from a woman aged 25 to 39 in good health.

This clonotype has a handful of counts. The chain carries TRBV7-6 and TRBJ2-1; D unresolved. Germline loops: CDR1 SGHVS, CDR2 FNYEAQ. V lost 2 bases to trimming and J lost 5 bases, with 16 bases between them. The CDR3 runs 16 residues. The CDR3 loop reads CASSLMPGLTDNEQFF. As DNA, the CDR3 is TGTGCCAGCAGCTTAATGCCGGGTCTGACGGACAATGAGCAGTTCTTC.

Concerning this clonotype: Relative to the germline gene, one junction end is altered; a read error may explain this. CDR3: CAGSSLGDTSYEQYF. CDR3 bases: TGCGCCGGCAGCTCTCTGGGGGACACCTCCTACGAGCAGTACTTC. V gene TRBV5-1 combines with J gene TRBJ2-5, with D possibly TRBD1 on 6 matching bases. The J call is in doubt because the DNA end fits TRBJ2-7 better. CDR1 and CDR2 (germline): SGHRS, YFSETQ. This CDR3 comprises 15 residues.

This chain links TRBV21-1 with TRBJ1-4. TRBV21-1 counts as a pseudogene. This CDR3 region has 16 residues. DNA of the CDR3: TGTGCCAGCAGCAAAGGAGAGGACGGAACTAATGAAGAACTGTTTTTT. This translates into CASSKGEDGTNEELFF.

The chain uses TRBV28 and TRBJ1-4; D is perhaps TRBD1 (5 bases). Between the trimmed V and J ends, which lost 9 bases and 7 bases, there was a span of 15 bases. Germline CDR1 reads MDHEN; CDR2 reads SYDVKM. The CDR3 spans 13 residues. Here the CDR3 DNA reads TGTGCCAGGGGCGGACCTAGGGGTGAAAAACTGTTTTTT. This encodes CARGGPRGEKLFF.